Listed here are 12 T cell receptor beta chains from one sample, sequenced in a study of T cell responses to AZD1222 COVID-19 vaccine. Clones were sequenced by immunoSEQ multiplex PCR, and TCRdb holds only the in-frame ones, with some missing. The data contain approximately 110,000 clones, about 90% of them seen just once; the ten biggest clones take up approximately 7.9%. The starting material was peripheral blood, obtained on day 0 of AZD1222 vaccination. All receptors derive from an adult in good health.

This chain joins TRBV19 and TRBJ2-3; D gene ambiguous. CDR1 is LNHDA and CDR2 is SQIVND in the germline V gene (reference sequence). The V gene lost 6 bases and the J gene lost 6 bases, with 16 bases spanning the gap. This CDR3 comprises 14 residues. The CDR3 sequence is CASRKDLPGDTQYF. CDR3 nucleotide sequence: TGTGCCAGTAGAAAAGACCTCCCTGGGGATACGCAGTATTTT.

For the CDR3, the DNA is TGTGCCTGGAGTGTGCTTGGCAGCGGCTCCTACGAGCAGTACTTC. Translating it yields CAWSVLGSGSYEQYF. The rearrangement links TRBV30 to TRBJ2-7; a possible D gene is TRBD2 (5 bases). Trimming stripped 0 bases from V and 0 bases from J, with 12 bases between. CDR3 length equals 15 residues. CDR1 and CDR2 (germline): GTSNPN, SVGIG (reference sequence).

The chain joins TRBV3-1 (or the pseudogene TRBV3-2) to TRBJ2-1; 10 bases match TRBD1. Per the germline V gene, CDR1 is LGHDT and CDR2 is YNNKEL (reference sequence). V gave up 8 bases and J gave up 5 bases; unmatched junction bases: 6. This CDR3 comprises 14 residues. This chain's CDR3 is CASAHGTGDNEQFF. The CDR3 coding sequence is TGTGCCAGCGCCCACGGGACAGGGGACAATGAGCAGTTCTTC.

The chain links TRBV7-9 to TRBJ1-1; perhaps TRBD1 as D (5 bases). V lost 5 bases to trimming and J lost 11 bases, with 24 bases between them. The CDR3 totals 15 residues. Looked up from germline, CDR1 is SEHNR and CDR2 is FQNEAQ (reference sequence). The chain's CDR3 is CASSQNWGRPSGAFF. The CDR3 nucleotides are TGTGCCAGCAGCCAAAACTGGGGACGCCCAAGTGGGGCTTTCTTT.

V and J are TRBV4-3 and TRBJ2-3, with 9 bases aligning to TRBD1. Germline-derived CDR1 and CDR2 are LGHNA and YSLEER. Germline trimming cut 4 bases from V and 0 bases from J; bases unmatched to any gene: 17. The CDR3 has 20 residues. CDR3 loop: CASSRELGLGQGRSTDTQYF. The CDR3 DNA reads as TGCGCCAGCAGCCGAGAACTCGGTCTAGGACAGGGGCGTAGCACAGATACGCAGTATTTT.

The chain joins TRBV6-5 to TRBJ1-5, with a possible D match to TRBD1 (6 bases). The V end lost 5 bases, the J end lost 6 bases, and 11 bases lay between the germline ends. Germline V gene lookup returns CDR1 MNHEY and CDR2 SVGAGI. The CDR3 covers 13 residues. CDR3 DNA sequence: TGTGCCAGCAGTCTACAGGGAATTCAGCCCCAGCATTTT. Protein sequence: CASSLQGIQPQHF.

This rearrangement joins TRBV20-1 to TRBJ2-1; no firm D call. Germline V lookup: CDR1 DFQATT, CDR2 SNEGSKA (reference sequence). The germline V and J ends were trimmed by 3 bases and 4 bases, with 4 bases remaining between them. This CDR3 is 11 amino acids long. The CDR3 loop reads CSASDYNEQFF. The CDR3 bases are TGCAGTGCTAGTGATTACAATGAGCAGTTCTTC.

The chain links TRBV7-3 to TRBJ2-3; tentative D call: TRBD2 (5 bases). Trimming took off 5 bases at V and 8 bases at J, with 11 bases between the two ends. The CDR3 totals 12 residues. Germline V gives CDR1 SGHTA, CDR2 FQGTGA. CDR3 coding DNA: TGTGCCAGCAGCCTTAGGGCGGGTACGCAGTATTTT. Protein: CASSLRAGTQYF.

The CDR3 spells CASGQSRSYGYTF. In DNA, the CDR3 is TGTGCCAGCGGACAGAGCCGTAGCTATGGCTACACCTTC. The chain has TRBV3-1 (or the pseudogene TRBV3-2) and TRBJ1-2, with a weak D call TRBD1 (6 bases). The CDR3 covers 13 residues. Germline V lookup: CDR1 LGHDT, CDR2 YNNKEL (reference sequence). Trimming removed 8 bases from V and 4 bases from J, with 14 bases in between.

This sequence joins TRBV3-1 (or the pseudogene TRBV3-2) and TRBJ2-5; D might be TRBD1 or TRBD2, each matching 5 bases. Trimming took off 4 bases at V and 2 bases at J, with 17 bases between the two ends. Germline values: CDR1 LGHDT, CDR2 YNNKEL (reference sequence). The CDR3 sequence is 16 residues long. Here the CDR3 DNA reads TGTGCCAGCAGCCCCTTCCCGCAGGGAGAGCAAGAGACCCAGTACTTC. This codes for CASSPFPQGEQETQYF.

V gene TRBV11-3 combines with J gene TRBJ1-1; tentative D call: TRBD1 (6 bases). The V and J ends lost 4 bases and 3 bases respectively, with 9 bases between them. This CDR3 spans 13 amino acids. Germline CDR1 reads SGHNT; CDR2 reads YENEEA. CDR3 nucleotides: TGTGCCAGCAGCTATTCAGGGGACACTGAAGCTTTCTTT. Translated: CASSYSGDTEAFF.

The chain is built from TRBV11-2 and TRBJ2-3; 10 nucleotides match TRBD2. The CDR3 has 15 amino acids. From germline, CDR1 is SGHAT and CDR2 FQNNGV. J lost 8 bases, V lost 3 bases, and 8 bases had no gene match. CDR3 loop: CASSFQRGGKGTQYF. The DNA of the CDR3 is TGTGCCAGCAGCTTCCAGCGGGGGGGAAAAGGTACGCAGTATTTT.